This T cell receptor beta chain was sequenced for a study of T-cell reconstitution after alpha-beta-depleted transplantation in children. Germline V gene lookup returns CDR1 SGHNT and CDR2 YENEEA. This CDR3 is 15 amino acids long. V lost 6 bases, J lost 4 bases, and 19 bases lay in between. It was with unique molecular identifiers that the TCRbeta library was prepared. TCRdb fed the PCR reads into MiXCR, producing one record per CDR3 protein. The table has around 680,000 distinct CDR3 sequences, about 15% seen once. This clonotype was seen a few times. The clonotype comes from a human donor who donated a stem cell graft to a child with acute myeloid leukemia. Material: PBMCs from the stem cell graft donor, obtained from the stem cell graft. The rearrangement uses TRBV11-3 and TRBJ2-7; D is perhaps TRBD1 or TRBD2 (5 bases each). CDR3 in DNA: TGTGCCAGCAGTCGTAGCCGGGACCTCAATTACGAGCAGTACTTC. Its protein product is CASSRSRDLNYEQYF.